The 23 T cell receptor beta chains reported below all come from one sample, sequenced in a study of neurological immune-mediated disorders. TCRdb passed the 5' RACE reads through MiXCR, listing each CDR3 protein once. Altogether 50,000 to 80,000 distinct CDR3 sequences are present, under 3.5% being singletons, with the ten largest covering around 3.6%. The sequenced sample consisted of PBMCs. The receptors derive from a man aged 35 to 55 with multiple sclerosis.

This clonotype was seen at least ten times. This chain links TRBV7-2 with TRBJ2-2; a weak D match, TRBD1 (6 bases). V was cut by 1 base and J by 6 bases, with 9 bases left in between. The CDR3 sequence is 14 residues long. CDR1 and CDR2 (germline): SGHTA, FQGNSA. CDR3 sequence (DNA): TGTGCCAGCAGCTTAGTGTCAGGGGCCGGGGAGCTGTTTTTT. This translates into CASSLVSGAGELFF.

This clonotype was observed many times. The chain joins TRBV20-1 to TRBJ1-5; TRBD1 might be the D (6 bases). Germline-derived CDR1 and CDR2 are DFQATT and SNEGSKA (reference sequence). The V gene lost 3 bases and the J gene lost 6 bases, with 12 bases spanning the gap. This CDR3 has 13 residues. In nucleotides, the CDR3 is TGCAGTGCTAGGTACAGGGATGGTCAGCCCCAGCATTTT. Translation: CSARYRDGQPQHF.

V gene TRBV5-1 combines with J gene TRBJ1-1, with D possibly matching TRBD1 (5 bases). CDR1 is SGHRS and CDR2 is YFSETQ in the germline V gene. Trimming stripped 0 bases from V and 6 bases from J, with 18 bases between. This CDR3 contains 16 residues. The CDR3 region is CASSLEGPGEGAEAFF. In nucleotides, the CDR3 is TGCGCCAGCAGCTTGGAGGGGCCGGGGGAGGGTGCTGAAGCTTTCTTT.

The table lists this clonotype with many counts. The CDR3 spells CASTRNTEAFF. CDR3 in DNA: TGTGCCAGCACAAGGAACACTGAAGCTTTCTTT. The V gene is TRBV12-3 or TRBV12-4, the J gene TRBJ1-1; D not certain. The CDR3 is 11 residues long. With 7 bases removed from V and 1 base from J, the gap between germline ends came to 4 bases.

This clonotype appeared many times. The chain uses TRBV5-1 and TRBJ2-3, with D possibly matching TRBD1 (7 bases). The CDR3 spans 14 residues. V was trimmed by 3 bases and J by 6 bases, leaving 14 bases between them. Per the germline V gene, CDR1 is SGHRS and CDR2 is YFSETQ. CDR3: CASSSTGTLDTQYF. The CDR3 DNA reads as TGCGCCAGCAGCTCGACAGGGACTCTGGATACGCAGTATTTT.

The sample holds many counts of this clonotype. V and J are TRBV27 and TRBJ1-5, with D maybe TRBD1 (5 bases). Trimming took 10 bases from V and 4 from J, leaving 17 bases between them. Germline assignment: CDR1 MNHEY and CDR2 SMNVEV (reference sequence). The CDR3 totals 14 residues. The CDR3 sequence: CAILSRDDNQPQHF. The CDR3 DNA reads as TGTGCCATACTTTCCCGGGACGATAATCAGCCCCAGCATTTT.

V gene TRBV20-1 combines with J gene TRBJ1-2; D is uncertain. V was pared by 7 bases and J by 0 bases, with 12 bases between. The germline V gene has CDR1 DFQATT and CDR2 SNEGSKA (reference sequence). The CDR3 loop spans 13 amino acids. CDR3: CSDWRKTNYGYTF. In DNA, the CDR3 is TGCAGTGACTGGAGAAAGACTAACTATGGCTACACCTTC.

This clonotype has ten or more counts. The J gene is TRBJ1-2, the V gene TRBV6-5, with 7 nucleotides matching TRBD1. The CDR3 loop spans 13 amino acids. Trimming at V came to 6 bases and at J to 2 bases, leaving 3 bases not matched to a gene. Germline V gene sequence: CDR1 MNHEY, CDR2 SVGAGI. CDR3 sequence: CASRTGQNYGYTF. DNA of the CDR3: TGTGCCAGCAGGACGGGACAGAACTATGGCTACACCTTC.

This clonotype has a count of ten or more. The chain has TRBV12-3 or TRBV12-4 and TRBJ2-7, with a possible D match to TRBD1 (5 bases). This CDR3 is built from 12 residues. The V end lost 4 bases, the J end lost 12 bases, and 16 bases lay between the germline ends. This CDR3 reads CASSYTGRRWYF. DNA of the CDR3: TGTGCCAGCAGTTATACAGGTCGCCGCTGGTACTTC.

This clonotype was seen repeatedly, ten times or more. In DNA form, the CDR3 reads TGCGCCAGCAGCTCGGCTGTGAACACTGAAGCTTTCTTT. The encoded protein is CASSSAVNTEAFF. This chain uses TRBV5-1 with TRBJ1-1; the D is unclear. From germline, CDR1 is SGHRS and CDR2 YFSETQ. The CDR3 length is 13 residues. Trimming pared 3 bases from V and 0 bases from J, leaving 6 bases between.

This clonotype was seen at least ten times. The rearrangement links TRBV5-1 to TRBJ1-2; tentatively, D is TRBD1 (5 bases). The CDR3 spans 14 residues. Trimming removed 4 bases from V and 6 bases from J, with 16 bases in between. CDR1 is SGHRS, CDR2 YFSETQ, per germline. The CDR3 coding sequence is TGCGCCAGCAGCCTCGGGGCAGGGTTGGATGGCTACACCTTC. This codes for CASSLGAGLDGYTF.

This clonotype was seen repeatedly, ten times or more. The chain employs TRBV20-1 and TRBJ2-1, with a possible D match to TRBD1 (6 bases). Germline CDR1 is DFQATT and CDR2 is SNEGSKA (reference sequence). V was shortened by 2 bases and J by 7 bases, with 12 bases between the two germline ends. The CDR3 length is 13 residues. CDR3 in DNA: TGCAGTGCTAGATTAGGGGGTCTGAATGAGCAGTTCTTC. It yields the protein CSARLGGLNEQFF.

This clonotype came up many times. J is TRBJ2-1 and V is TRBV5-8, with TRBD1 matching over 8 bases. Germline values: CDR1 SGHTS, CDR2 YDEGEE. This CDR3 comprises 13 residues. V gave up 4 bases and J gave up 8 bases; unmatched junction bases: 5. The CDR3 is CASSRDRWDEQFF. Written as DNA, the CDR3 is TGTGCCAGCAGCCGGGACAGGTGGGATGAGCAGTTCTTC.

This clonotype has just a few counts. A read error may explain this, as a much larger clone is one base away. V usage is TRBV5-1 and J usage is TRBJ1-1, with TRBD1 identical over 11 bases. V shed 1 base and J 4 bases; nucleotides not matched to a gene: 6. The germline V gene encodes CDR1 SGHRS and CDR2 YFSETQ. CDR3 size: 16 residues. CDR3 nucleotide sequence: TGCGCCAGCAGCTTGCACGGGACAGGGGGAGGCACTGAAGCTTTCTTT. This sequence encodes CASSLHGTGGGTEAFF.

This clonotype appeared many times. The V gene is TRBV25-1, the J gene TRBJ2-5, with TRBD1 as a possible D gene (5 bases). The germline CDR1 and CDR2 sequences are MGHDK and SYGVNS. This CDR3 spans 13 amino acids. Trimming took 6 bases from V and 5 from J, leaving 13 bases between them. This CDR3 is CASSMGLEETQYF. The CDR3 DNA sequence: TGTGCCAGCAGCATGGGGCTAGAGGAGACCCAGTACTTC.

This clonotype was observed at least ten times. This rearrangement joins TRBV20-1 to TRBJ1-2; possibly TRBD1 for D (5 bases). Germline-derived CDR1 and CDR2 are DFQATT and SNEGSKA (reference sequence). This CDR3 spans 13 amino acids. V lost 5 bases to trimming and J lost 5 bases, with 15 bases between them. DNA for the CDR3: TGCAGTGCTCCCCGCCAGGGCGGTTATGGCTACACCTTC. Translating it yields CSAPRQGGYGYTF.

This clonotype was picked up a small number of times. The rearrangement links TRBV10-1 to TRBJ2-2, with D possibly TRBD1 on 5 matching bases. Germline loops: CDR1 WNHNN, CDR2 SYGVQD (reference sequence). This CDR3 region has 14 residues. V lost 7 bases, J lost 0 bases, and 9 bases lay in between. The CDR3 coding sequence is TGCGCCAGCAAAGACAGCGCGAACACCGGGGAGCTGTTTTTT. Its translation: CASKDSANTGELFF.

This clonotype was recorded at least ten times. The V gene is TRBV6-5, the J gene TRBJ2-7, with 9 nucleotides matching TRBD2. The germline V gene has CDR1 MNHEY and CDR2 SVGAGI. The CDR3 is 18 residues long. V dropped 3 bases and J dropped 2; count of bases not matched to a gene: 14. For the CDR3, the DNA is TGTGCCAGCAGTTATCTCCGGGGGGGTAGCGGGGGTACCTACGAGCAGTACTTC. This codes for CASSYLRGGSGGTYEQYF.

This clonotype was recorded at least ten times. V usage is TRBV25-1 and J usage is TRBJ2-5, with D possibly called TRBD1 or TRBD2 (5 bases each). V lost 4 bases and J 6 bases, leaving 12 bases between the germline ends. Germline lookup yields CDR1 MGHDK and CDR2 SYGVNS. The CDR3 totals 13 residues. The CDR3 loop reads CASSVETGQTQYF. The CDR3 region has the DNA TGTGCCAGCAGTGTTGAGACGGGGCAGACCCAGTACTTC.

There are a few counts of this clonotype. A read error is possible here, since a much larger clone lies one base away. The chain couples TRBV6-6 to TRBJ1-5, with TRBD1 matching over 7 bases. The germline CDR1 and CDR2 sequences are MNHNY and SVGAGI (reference sequence). The CDR3 contains 15 residues. The CDR3 region has the DNA TGTGCCAGCAGGAAGGACAGGACGATCAATCAGCACCAGCATTTT. This translates into CASRKDRTINQHQHF.

The table lists this clonotype with many counts. A much more abundant neighbour one base away suggests this may be a read error. This sequence joins TRBV29-1 and TRBJ1-1; possible D gene TRBD1, 6 bases. The CDR3 consists of 14 residues. CDR1 SQVTM and CDR2 ANQGSEA come from the germline V gene. Trimming stripped 4 bases from V and 0 bases from J, with 12 bases between. CDR3: CSVGGGIVNTEAFF. CDR3 sequence (DNA): TGCAGCGTTGGGGGGGGCATCGTGAACACTGAAGCTTTCTTT.

Many counts were recorded for this clonotype. The chain is built from TRBV19 and TRBJ1-5, with TRBD1 matching 8 bases. From germline, CDR1 is LNHDA and CDR2 SQIVND (reference sequence). CDR3 size: 14 residues. V shed 4 bases and J 4 bases; nucleotides not matched to a gene: 3. The chain's CDR3 is CASSKQGGNQPQHF. The CDR3 DNA follows: TGTGCCAGTAGTAAACAGGGGGGAAATCAGCCCCAGCATTTT.

This clonotype was detected many times. The chain joins TRBV9 to TRBJ2-3; unclear D gene. V dropped 2 bases and J dropped 0 bases, with 10 bases sitting between them. The V gene's germline CDR1 is SGDLS and CDR2 YYNGEE. The CDR3 covers 15 residues. The CDR3 region is CASSVNAASTDTQYF. The CDR3 bases are TGTGCCAGCAGCGTTAATGCTGCTAGCACAGATACGCAGTATTTT. The complete variable domain, with remaining parts taken from reference TRBV9 and TRBJ2-3, reads DSGVTQTPKHLITATGQRVTLRCSPRSGDLSVYWYQQSLDQGLQFLIQYYNGEERAKGNILERFSAQQFPDLHSELNLSSLELGDSALYFCASSVNAASTDTQYFGPGTRLTVL.